This T cell receptor (beta chain) was observed in a study of cytomegalovirus exposure and HLA in healthy donors. Study context: There were fewer than 130 million unique TCR beta sequences, drawn from 150 million to 200 million T cells, in an earlier analysis.

Whole-study results and caveats: The classifier was said to identify cytomegalovirus status with high specificity and sensitivity.

Trimming removed 8 bases from V and 0 bases from J, with 10 bases in between. This CDR3 is built from 13 residues. Germline CDR1 is MGHDK and CDR2 is SYGVNS. PCR primers comprised 60 Vbeta and 13 Jbeta primers. Method: immunoSEQ multiplex PCR; TCRdb's copy keeps in-frame clones and lacks some. The sample shows around 150,000 clones, 76% of them seen only once. Notes on this clone: What it binds is unknown.

This TCR was recovered from a woman in her thirties or forties in good health and CMV-seronegative. The chain joins TRBV25-1 to TRBJ1-2; D is possibly TRBD1 (6 bases). Material: PBMCs. The CDR3 spells CASRQEANYGYTF. As DNA, the CDR3 is TGTGCCAGCCGACAGGAAGCTAACTATGGCTACACCTTC.